This entry lists 18 T cell receptor beta chains sequenced from one sample in a study of shared clonotypes between healthy human individuals. Produced via immunoSEQ multiplex PCR; TCRdb's table is partial and in-frame only. Here the sample spans millions of clones, 85% to 95% being singletons. The source material was naive CD4+ T cells from PBMCs. Specified subset: CD45RA+ positively selected. The source of these receptors is a man aged 18 to 29 in good health. Some clones in this sample may be carry-over from other donors' samples.

This chain joins TRBV5-4 and TRBJ1-2; TRBD1 agrees at 7 bases. The length of the CDR3 is 13 residues. V was pared by 6 bases and J by 4 bases, with 6 bases of the junction left unmatched. CDR1 is SGHNT, CDR2 YYREEE, per germline (reference sequence). CDR3 sequence reads: CASTPGQLYGYTF. CDR3 sequence (DNA): TGTGCCAGCACACCGGGACAGCTCTATGGCTACACCTTC. The variable domain in full, with the rest retrieved from reference TRBV5-4 and TRBJ1-2, is ETGVTQSPTHLIKTRGQQVTLRCSSQSGHNTVSWYQQALGQGPQFIFQYYREEENGRGNFPPRFSGLQFPNYSSELNVNALELDDSALYLCASTPGQLYGYTFGSGTRLTVV.

The rearrangement links TRBV7-9 to TRBJ1-5, with D maybe TRBD1 (6 bases). V gave up 5 bases and J gave up 7 bases, with 15 bases separating them. Germline CDR1 SEHNR, CDR2 FQNEAQ (reference sequence). The CDR3 covers 14 residues. The DNA for the CDR3 is TGTGCCAGCAGCGTTACAGGGACCAGCCAGCCCCAGCATTTT. Its protein product is CASSVTGTSQPQHF. The whole variable domain, filled in from reference TRBV7-9 and TRBJ1-5, reads DTGVSQNPRHKITKRGQNVTFRCDPISEHNRLYWYRQTLGQGPEFLTYFQNEAQLEKSRLLSDRFSAERPKGSFSTLEIQRTEQGDSAMYLCASSVTGTSQPQHFGDGTRLSIL.

The rearrangement joins TRBV28 to TRBJ2-1; 9 bases agree with TRBD2. The CDR3 is 17 amino acids. Germline V gene sequence: CDR1 MDHEN, CDR2 SYDVKM. V lost 5 bases and J lost 3; bases outside the gene matches: 11. CDR3 region: CASSLLKAGGVYNEQFF. The CDR3 coding sequence is TGTGCCAGCAGTCTATTAAAGGCGGGAGGGGTCTACAATGAGCAGTTCTTC.

In DNA form, the CDR3 reads TGTGCCAGCAGCTTAGAGGGGGCGCGGCCGGAGACCCAGTACTTC. This sequence encodes CASSLEGARPETQYF. The chain recombines TRBV7-9 with TRBJ2-5; the match to TRBD1 covers 7 bases. V was pared by 1 base and J by 5 bases, with 7 bases of the junction left unmatched. Germline lookup yields CDR1 SEHNR and CDR2 FQNEAQ (reference sequence). This CDR3 comprises 15 residues.

The V gene is TRBV27, the J gene TRBJ1-3, with D possibly matching TRBD1 (5 bases). Trimming removed 7 bases at V and 0 bases at J, with 19 bases between. The CDR3 consists of 17 residues. Germline CDR1 reads MNHEY; CDR2 reads SMNVEV (reference sequence). The CDR3 bases are TGTGCCAGCAAGCGGAGGGGTCTTGGCCGCTCTGGAAACACCATATATTTT. Protein: CASKRRGLGRSGNTIYF.

The J gene is TRBJ2-3, the V gene TRBV28; weak D call: TRBD2 (6 bases). CDR1 is MDHEN, CDR2 SYDVKM, per germline. V lost 10 bases, J lost 0 bases, and 17 bases lay in between. The CDR3 runs 15 residues. Here the CDR3 reads CATRRAGPSTDTQYF. In DNA, the CDR3 is TGTGCCACCCGCCGAGCGGGCCCAAGCACAGATACGCAGTATTTT.

In its sample, this clone was seen once. The junction differs from germline at one of its ends, possibly a read error. Written as DNA, the CDR3 is TGTGCCAGCAGCCTAGAGGCCCAGTACTTC. As protein: CASSLEAQYF. The V and J genes are TRBV9 and TRBJ2-5; D gene ambiguous. CDR1 SGDLS and CDR2 YYNGEE come from the germline V gene. The CDR3 has 10 residues.

The rearrangement uses TRBV7-7 and TRBJ2-7; TRBD1 agrees at 7 bases. Germline loops: CDR1 SSHAT, CDR2 FNYEAQ (reference sequence). This CDR3 has 13 residues. The junction had 4 bases not matched to a gene; V was cut back by 5 bases and J by 3 bases. CDR3 DNA sequence: TGTGCCAGCAGCATCGGGACAGACTACGAGCAGTACTTC. It encodes CASSIGTDYEQYF.

The rearrangement uses TRBV7-9 and TRBJ1-4; D unclear. This CDR3 is built from 14 residues. V gave up 3 bases and J gave up 0 bases, with 5 bases separating them. CDR1 is SEHNR, CDR2 FQNEAQ, per germline (reference sequence). The CDR3 region has the DNA TGTGCCAGCAGCTTTTGGGCAACTAATGAAAAACTGTTTTTT. It encodes CASSFWATNEKLFF.

V usage is TRBV5-1 and J usage is TRBJ2-1, with a weak D call TRBD1 (7 bases). Germline CDR1 is SGHRS and CDR2 is YFSETQ. Trimming removed 0 bases from V and 6 bases from J, with 16 bases in between. The CDR3 contains 16 residues. Written as DNA, the CDR3 is TGCGCCAGCAGCTTGGTTCCGGGAGCAGGGGGCAATGAGCAGTTCTTC. Protein product: CASSLVPGAGGNEQFF.

The chain couples TRBV28 to TRBJ2-5, with 9 nucleotides matching TRBD1. Germline CDR1 is MDHEN and CDR2 is SYDVKM. With V trimmed by 5 bases and J by 5 bases, 9 bases remained unmatched. The CDR3 is 15 residues long. The CDR3 region has the DNA TGTGCCAGCAGTGAACAGGGGGCTGAGGGGGAGACCCAGTACTTC. This encodes CASSEQGAEGETQYF.

The chain carries TRBV5-1 and TRBJ1-4; 9 bases match TRBD1. Germline V gives CDR1 SGHRS, CDR2 YFSETQ. This CDR3 contains 15 residues. J gave up 5 bases and V 4 bases, and 6 bases lay outside the gene matches. The CDR3 DNA is TGCGCCAGCAGCCGTAGGGGGACAGGGAATGAAAAACTGTTTTTT. Its translation is CASSRRGTGNEKLFF. Based on the CDR3 plus reference TRBV5-1 and TRBJ1-4, the full variable domain is KAGVTQTPRYLIKTRGQQVTLSCSPISGHRSVSWYQQTPGQGLQFLFEYFSETQRNKGNFPGRFSGRQFSNSRSEMNVSTLELGDSALYLCASSRRGTGNEKLFFGSGTQLSVL.

This chain connects TRBV9 to TRBJ2-3; 8 positions agree with TRBD2. The ends lost 2 bases at V and 2 bases at J; junction bases unmatched: 7. The CDR3 is 16 amino acids. From germline, CDR1 is SGDLS and CDR2 YYNGEE. The chain's CDR3 is CASSVYSGTVTDTQYF. For the CDR3, the DNA is TGTGCCAGCAGCGTCTATAGCGGGACTGTCACAGATACGCAGTATTTT.

This sequence joins TRBV4-3 and TRBJ1-2, with D unresolved. The germline V and J ends were trimmed by 0 bases and 0 bases, with 14 bases remaining between them. This CDR3 is built from 17 residues. CDR1 and CDR2 (germline): LGHNA, YSLEER. CDR3 sequence reads: CASSQDPRVRANYGYTF. The CDR3 nucleotides are TGCGCCAGCAGCCAAGATCCTAGGGTTCGTGCTAACTATGGCTACACCTTC.

V gene TRBV11-2 combines with J gene TRBJ2-3; 13 bases fit TRBD2. J gave up 6 bases and V 7 bases, and 4 bases lay outside the gene matches. Germline-derived CDR1 and CDR2 are SGHAT and FQNNGV. CDR3 length equals 14 residues. In DNA, the CDR3 is TGTGCCAGCACCGGGACTAGCGGGATTGATACGCAGTATTTT. Translated, it gives CASTGTSGIDTQYF.

V and J are TRBV7-9 and TRBJ2-2; D is possibly TRBD2 (5 bases). V was shortened by 1 base and J by 3 bases, with 18 bases between the two germline ends. The CDR3 covers 18 residues. Per the germline V gene, CDR1 is SEHNR and CDR2 is FQNEAQ (reference sequence). In nucleotides, the CDR3 is TGTGCCAGCAGCTTAGGGTCTTTGACGGGGTCGTACACCGGGGAGCTGTTTTTT. Translated, it gives CASSLGSLTGSYTGELFF.

In its sample, this clone was seen once. Written as DNA, the CDR3 is TGCAGTGCTAGAGGGAGGGGCGGCTACACCTTC. This encodes CSARGRGGYTF. The chain joins TRBV20-1 to TRBJ1-2; a weak D match, TRBD1 (5 bases). V was pared by 1 base and J by 8 bases, with 8 bases between. The CDR3 runs 11 residues. From germline, CDR1 is DFQATT and CDR2 SNEGSKA (reference sequence).

This sequence joins TRBV21-1 and TRBJ1-2. TRBV21-1 is a recognized pseudogene. The CDR3 has 19 amino acids. The CDR3 region has the DNA TGTGCCAGCAGCAAAAAGGGGGGGCTCCCCAGATTCATCCCCTATGGCTACACCTTC. Translating it yields CASSKKGGLPRFIPYGYTF.